This is a list of T cell receptor beta chains from one sample in a study of cytomegalovirus exposure and HLA in healthy donors. Clones were sequenced by immunoSEQ multiplex PCR, and TCRdb holds only the in-frame ones, with some missing. Found here are roughly 100,000 clones, over 80% of them singletons; the top ten hold about 6.9%. The sequenced sample was PBMCs. The receptors derive from a man aged 25 to 40 in good health and CMV-seropositive. CDR3s include the opening cysteine and the closing phenylalanine or tryptophan. Not all rows give a size; the values are once, few, many and, for expanded clones, a class.

NA | TRBJ2-7 | TRBV19 | CASRLAGSYEQYF
NA | TRBJ1-4 | TRBV7-9 | CASSFDLWGANEKLFF
NA | TRBJ1-3 | TRBV28 | CASSSGVGTGNTIYF
NA | TRBJ2-5 | TRBV6-1 | CASSESIGQAQETQYF
NA | TRBJ1-2 | TRBV6-1 | CASSERTRGGNGYTF
NA | TRBJ1-1 | TRBV5-6 | CASSRGARNTEAFF
NA | TRBJ2-5 | TRBV29-1 | CSVARGRDETQYF
NA | TRBJ2-1 | TRBV6-1 | CASSSSGGPFGEQFF
NA | TRBJ2-5 | TRBV5-6 | CASSKPGLLYQETQYF
NA | TRBJ1-6 | TRBV9 | CASSEEAGGLSPLHF
NA | TRBJ2-1 | TRBV4-1 | CASSTTGTGYNEQFF
NA | TRBJ1-3 | TRBV29-1 | CSVTDYYSGNTIYF
few | TRBJ2-5 | TRBV7-7 | CASSLGRTVKGETQYF
NA | TRBJ1-5 | TRBV19 | CASSIRQENQPQHF
NA | TRBJ2-7 | TRBV2 | CASSEIGLRGRITYEQYF
few | TRBJ2-3 | TRBV7-2 | CASSTMAGAGSADTQYF
NA | TRBJ1-5 | TRBV18 | CASSLEGRGQPQHF
NA | TRBJ1-4 | TRBV28 | CASSPTTGGGIF
NA | TRBJ2-3 | TRBV10-3 | CAITIKASGGGDTQYF
NA | TRBJ1-6 | TRBV30 | CAWSMDYSYNSPLHF
NA | TRBJ1-3 | TRBV7-9 | CASSLESRAFSGNTIYF
NA | TRBJ2-3 | TRBV5-1 | CASRRLAGETDTQYF
NA | TRBJ2-7 | TRBV5-1 | CASRPQGPTYEQYF
NA | TRBJ2-1 | TRBV4-2 | CASSQDKRGPYNEQFF
NA | TRBJ1-2 | TRBV6-5 | CASSYSRDTNYGYTF
NA | TRBJ1-1 | TRBV6-5 | CASIDLGQGNTEAFF
NA | TRBJ2-2 | TRBV5-1 | CASSLQTVNTGELFF
NA | TRBJ2-5 | TRBV28 | CASSSTGVGETQYF
NA | TRBJ2-5 | TRBV7-9 | CASSLARGGETQYF
once | TRBJ2-5 | TRBV4-1 | CASSQAGTEETQYF
NA | TRBJ2-3 | TRBV6-1 | CASSPGPGGTDTQYF
NA | TRBJ2-1 | TRBV18 | CASSPGTTNNEQFF
NA | TRBJ2-7 | TRBV11-3 | CASSLATGRPYEQYF
NA | TRBJ1-1 | TRBV7-3 | CASSLRGGGTEAFF
NA | TRBJ1-2 | TRBV29-1 | CSARQGRGYTF
NA | TRBJ1-4 | TRBV5-6 | CASSFGTNEKLFF
NA | TRBJ2-1 | TRBV5-5 | CASSADTWQFF